These 19 T cell receptor beta chains originate from one sample sequenced in a study of cytomegalovirus exposure and HLA in healthy donors. The PCR was carried out with 60 Vbeta primers and 13 Jbeta primers. The method was immunoSEQ multiplex PCR; TCRdb's version includes in-frame clones alone and lacks a portion of them. The sample carries over 100,000 clones, about 70% recorded once. The sequenced material came from PBMCs. These receptors were taken from a woman younger than 45 in good health and CMV-seronegative.

The chain is built from TRBV5-6 and TRBJ1-2; 9 bases agree with TRBD1. This CDR3 is 13 amino acids long. V lost 0 bases, J lost 6 bases, and 0 bases stayed unmatched. Looked up from germline, CDR1 is SGHDT and CDR2 is YYEEEE. Written as DNA, the CDR3 is TGTGCCAGCAGCTTGGGGACAGGGGATGGCTACACCTTC. This encodes CASSLGTGDGYTF.

This clone was picked up one time. The chain combines TRBV19 with TRBJ2-7, with TRBD2 matching 9 bases. The CDR3 has 15 residues. Germline assignment: CDR1 LNHDA and CDR2 SQIVND (reference sequence). The ends lost 0 bases at V and 3 bases at J; junction bases unmatched: 3. The CDR3 loop reads CASSIEAGGHYEQYF. The CDR3 nucleotides are TGTGCCAGTAGTATAGAAGCGGGGGGCCACTACGAGCAGTACTTC.

The chain is built from TRBV30 and TRBJ2-1, with a possible D match to TRBD2 (6 bases). Germline CDR1 GTSNPN, CDR2 SVGIG (reference sequence). The ends were cut back, 1 base at V and 3 bases at J, with 13 bases in the middle. The length of the CDR3 is 15 residues. This CDR3 is CAWSEREWVYNEQFF. The DNA of the CDR3 is TGTGCCTGGAGTGAACGGGAGTGGGTCTACAATGAGCAGTTCTTC.

The chain joins TRBV19 to TRBJ1-5; D gene unclear. Germline CDR1 reads LNHDA; CDR2 reads SQIVND (reference sequence). V lost 4 bases, J lost 3 bases, and 10 bases lay in between. The CDR3 is 14 amino acids. CDR3 loop: CASSTGLSNQPQHF. DNA for the CDR3: TGTGCCAGTAGTACCGGACTGTCCAATCAGCCCCAGCATTTT.

The chain joins TRBV4-1 to TRBJ1-2; TRBD1 is a possible D gene (6 bases). Germline V gives CDR1 MGHRA, CDR2 YSYEKL. This CDR3 contains 16 residues. V lost 2 bases to trimming and J lost 0 bases, with 13 bases between them. The CDR3 sequence is CASSQIGQPPNYGYTF. In DNA form, the CDR3 reads TGCGCCAGCAGCCAAATTGGACAGCCCCCTAACTATGGCTACACCTTC.

This chain links TRBV29-1 with TRBJ2-1, with D hard to call. The CDR3 extends over 15 amino acids. V was clipped by 5 bases and J by 4 bases, with 18 bases between them. Germline V CDR1 and CDR2: SQVTM, ANQGSEA. DNA for the CDR3: TGCAGCGTTTGCGGTGATCCCCCACTATACAATGAGCAGTTCTTC. This gives the protein CSVCGDPPLYNEQFF.

The V and J genes are TRBV5-1 and TRBJ1-5; perhaps TRBD1 as D (6 bases). Germline V gives CDR1 SGHRS, CDR2 YFSETQ. CDR3 size: 14 residues. V dropped 5 bases and J dropped 5 bases, with 14 bases sitting between them. The CDR3 reads CASSFTGPDQPQHF. DNA of the CDR3: TGCGCCAGCAGTTTTACAGGGCCTGATCAGCCCCAGCATTTT. Variable domain in full (rest from reference TRBV5-1 and TRBJ1-5): KAGVTQTPRYLIKTRGQQVTLSCSPISGHRSVSWYQQTPGQGLQFLFEYFSETQRNKGNFPGRFSGRQFSNSRSEMNVSTLELGDSALYLCASSFTGPDQPQHFGDGTRLSIL.

The rearrangement uses TRBV7-3 and TRBJ1-5; 9 nucleotides align to TRBD1. V dropped 4 bases and J dropped 0; count of bases not matched to a gene: 10. Germline lookup yields CDR1 SGHTA and CDR2 FQGTGA. This CDR3 comprises 18 residues. This chain's CDR3 is CASSSPGQGKYSNQPQHF. In DNA, the CDR3 is TGTGCCAGCAGCTCACCTGGACAGGGGAAATATAGCAATCAGCCCCAGCATTTT.

This sequence joins TRBV21-1 and TRBJ2-3; the D call TRBD1 from the table was never checked on the DNA. TRBV21-1 is a pseudogene locus. The CDR3 covers 18 residues. The CDR3 sequence: CASSSPPQGRGCTDTQYF. The CDR3 nucleotides are TGTGCCAGCAGCTCCCCCCCGCAAGGCAGGGGATGCACAGATACGCAGTATTTT.

The chain combines TRBV2 with TRBJ2-3; D is perhaps TRBD2 (6 bases). In germline, CDR1 is SNHLY, CDR2 FYNNEI. Trimming stripped 8 bases from V and 4 bases from J, with 16 bases between. The CDR3 length is 14 residues. CDR3 DNA: TGTGCCAGCGGGGGACCGGGGGAGGCAGATACGCAGTATTTT. It specifies CASGGPGEADTQYF.

The V gene is TRBV7-6, the J gene TRBJ2-7; D possibly corresponds to TRBD2 (5 bases). The V end was cut by 3 bases, the J end by 2 bases, with 14 bases between. The CDR3 extends over 15 amino acids. Germline CDR1 reads SGHVS; CDR2 reads FNYEAQ. The chain's CDR3 is CASSLFGLYAYEQYF. For the CDR3, the DNA is TGTGCCAGCAGCTTGTTCGGACTTTACGCCTACGAGCAGTACTTC.

The table lists this clone with many counts. This chain uses TRBV5-1 with TRBJ1-2; possible D gene TRBD1, 5 bases. Per germline, CDR1 SGHRS and CDR2 YFSETQ. This CDR3 has 14 amino acids. Trimming pared 0 bases from V and 8 bases from J, leaving 14 bases between. CDR3 residues: CASSLGGRASGYTF. CDR3 DNA sequence: TGCGCCAGCAGCTTGGGGGGCAGGGCCAGCGGCTACACCTTC.

The chain combines TRBV10-1 with TRBJ2-2; possibly TRBD2 for D (6 bases). Per the germline V gene, CDR1 is WNHNN and CDR2 is SYGVQD (reference sequence). The V end lost 1 base, the J end lost 5 bases, and 14 bases lay between the germline ends. This CDR3 spans 16 amino acids. Written as DNA, the CDR3 is TGCGCCAGCAGTGAGTGGAGGGGAGTTGGAACCGGGGAGCTGTTTTTT. Protein product: CASSEWRGVGTGELFF.

The V and J genes are TRBV30 and TRBJ1-4; D ambiguous. The germline V gene encodes CDR1 GTSNPN and CDR2 SVGIG (reference sequence). V gave up 3 bases and J gave up 7 bases, with 15 bases separating them. This CDR3 is 14 amino acids long. The CDR3 spells CAWSEVGVTEKLFF. The CDR3 DNA follows: TGTGCCTGGAGCGAGGTGGGAGTAACTGAAAAACTGTTTTTT.

The chain combines TRBV27 with TRBJ2-1; 9 bases fit TRBD1. V lost 5 bases to trimming and J lost 4 bases; unmatched junction nucleotides: 6. Germline loops: CDR1 MNHEY, CDR2 SMNVEV (reference sequence). The CDR3 totals 15 residues. This CDR3 is CASSLGQGLYNEQFF. The CDR3 bases are TGTGCCAGCAGTCTGGGACAGGGCCTTTACAATGAGCAGTTCTTC.

The chain recombines TRBV4-2 with TRBJ2-3; 8 nucleotides line up with TRBD1. This CDR3 is built from 15 residues. J was trimmed by 1 base and V by 2 bases; bases with no gene match: 2. In germline, CDR1 is LGHNA, CDR2 YNFKEQ. This CDR3 is CASSQWGQGTDTQYF. CDR3 sequence (DNA): TGTGCCAGCAGCCAATGGGGACAGGGCACAGATACGCAGTATTTT.

The V and J genes are TRBV18 and TRBJ1-1, with 7 bases lining up with TRBD1. CDR1 is KGHSH, CDR2 LQKENI, per germline. The J segment lost 1 base and the V segment lost 5 bases, leaving 7 bases of the junction unmatched. The CDR3 has 15 residues. The CDR3 spells CASSTTGQQNTEAFF. DNA of the CDR3: TGTGCCAGCTCAACGACGGGACAGCAGAACACTGAAGCTTTCTTT.

This rearrangement joins TRBV6-1 to TRBJ1-4, with D unresolved. Trimming shortened V by 5 bases and J by 5 bases, and 9 bases separated the two germline ends. The CDR3 length is 13 residues. The germline gives CDR1 MNHNS, CDR2 SASEGT. This CDR3 reads CASSSGQNEKLFF. CDR3 DNA sequence: TGTGCCAGCAGTAGCGGGCAAAATGAAAAACTGTTTTTT.

The rearrangement links TRBV2 to TRBJ1-4; D is ambiguous. Deletions cut 8 bases from V and 7 bases from J, with 14 bases between. The CDR3 spans 13 residues. Germline V lookup: CDR1 SNHLY, CDR2 FYNNEI. The CDR3 reads CASYWEEGEKLFF. The CDR3 DNA is TGTGCCAGCTACTGGGAGGAGGGTGAAAAACTGTTTTTT.